This T cell receptor (beta chain) emerged from a study of CD8 T cells in ankylosing spondylitis. Study-level points and caveats: It appeared that ankylosing spondylitis blood was characterized by a TCR beta motif of seven or eight highly homologous variants.

MiXCR was run by TCRdb on the 5' RACE reads, yielding one entry per CDR3 protein. The table lists hundreds of thousands of distinct CDR3 sequences, roughly 32% of them singletons. Germline CDR1 is LGHDT and CDR2 is YNNKEL (reference sequence). The length of the CDR3 is 15 residues. V lost 4 bases and J lost 3, with 15 bases in between. As for this clonotype: The antigen is unknown.

The rearrangement joins TRBV3-1 to TRBJ1-1, with D tentatively TRBD1 (5 bases). Source material: blood, either unsorted or a sorted T cell fraction (not recorded which). The receptor was derived from a male donor with ankylosing spondylitis or in good health (not recorded which). Here the CDR3 reads CASSPLGTADTEAFF. For the CDR3, the DNA is TGTGCCAGCAGCCCGCTTGGGACGGCGGACACTGAAGCTTTCTTT.